These 16 T cell receptor beta chains were all obtained from the same sample, sequenced in a study of vaccination and CD4 T cells after COVID-19. Noted treatment: roughly nine-day PBMC culture with coronavirus spike peptide pools or control peptides (ViraFEST assay). No antigen is known for these receptors. Sequenced with the Oncomine TCR Beta short-read assay was DNA taken from cultured CD4+ T cells. TCRdb used MiXCR to reprocess the PCR reads, holding one entry per CDR3 protein. The table includes approximately 16,000 distinct CDR3 sequences, less than 25% detected once. The sample was CD4+ T cells from blood, cultured in vitro, taken before SARS-CoV-2 vaccination. These receptors were taken from a human donor who received a COVID-19 vaccine.

In its sample, this clonotype ranks as medium-sized. The gene calls are TRBV19 and TRBJ1-5; 7 bases agree with TRBD1. Trimming took 4 bases from V and 4 from J; bases not matched to a gene: 7. The CDR3 covers 15 residues. Germline-derived CDR1 and CDR2 are LNHDA and SQIVND (reference sequence). In DNA, the CDR3 is TGTGCCAGTAGTACTACAGGGGTCGATAATCAGCCCCAGCATTTT. This codes for CASSTTGVDNQPQHF.

This clonotype was seen only a few times. The chain recombines TRBV19 with TRBJ2-5; 11 positions match TRBD1. Germline V gene lookup returns CDR1 LNHDA and CDR2 SQIVND (reference sequence). There are 15 residues in the CDR3. The V gene end was trimmed by 3 bases and the J gene end by 5 bases; junction bases not matched to a gene: 5. The CDR3 reads CASSMGTGGSETQYF. The CDR3 DNA sequence: TGTGCCAGTAGTATGGGGACAGGGGGATCGGAGACCCAGTACTTC. Complete variable domain (other parts from reference TRBV19 and TRBJ2-5): DGGITQSPKYLFRKEGQNVTLSCEQNLNHDAMYWYRQDPGQGLRLIYYSQIVNDFQKGDIAEGYSVSREKKESFPLTVTSAQKNPTAFYLCASSMGTGGSETQYFGPGTRLLVL.

This clonotype was seen only a few times. The chain has TRBV2 and TRBJ1-6; no clear D. With 6 bases removed from V and 0 bases from J, the gap between germline ends came to 9 bases. Germline CDR1 SNHLY, CDR2 FYNNEI. The CDR3 spans 15 residues. CDR3 coding DNA: TGTGCCAGCAGATCGGGGAGCTCCTATAATTCACCCCTCCACTTT. It yields the protein CASRSGSSYNSPLHF.

This clonotype was counted a few times. The genes are TRBV4-2 and TRBJ2-7; 7 bases align to TRBD1. Unmatched junction bases numbered 5, after V lost 5 bases and J lost 1 base. This CDR3 is built from 14 residues. The germline V gene has CDR1 LGHNA and CDR2 YNFKEQ. The CDR3 sequence is CASSYRDSSYEQYF. The CDR3 DNA reads TGTGCCAGCAGCTACCGGGACAGTTCCTACGAGCAGTACTTC.

This clonotype has just a few counts. The chain recombines TRBV18 with TRBJ2-2; TRBD2 matches 11 bases. This CDR3 region has 15 residues. V gave up 6 bases and J gave up 4 bases; unmatched junction bases: 4. The germline gives CDR1 KGHSH, CDR2 LQKENI. CDR3 in amino acids: CASSQTSGGTGELFF. CDR3 sequence (DNA): TGTGCCAGCTCGCAAACTAGCGGGGGCACCGGGGAGCTGTTTTTT.

This sequence joins TRBV5-4 and TRBJ2-7, with 8 bases aligning to TRBD2. Trimming cost V 3 bases and J 4 bases; bases outside gene matches: 9. The length of the CDR3 is 15 residues. Per the germline V gene, CDR1 is SGHNT and CDR2 is YYREEE (reference sequence). The CDR3 protein is CASSSPRGAIYEQYF. CDR3 DNA: TGTGCCAGCAGCTCCCCGCGGGGGGCCATATACGAGCAGTACTTC.

This clonotype has just a few counts. The chain recombines TRBV5-1 with TRBJ2-2; D is tentatively TRBD1 or TRBD2 (5 bases each). V lost 0 bases and J 7 bases, leaving 19 bases between the germline ends. The CDR3 consists of 17 residues. Germline V CDR1 and CDR2: SGHRS, YFSETQ. CDR3 region: CASSLAVGRSVSGELFF. CDR3 nucleotides: TGCGCCAGCAGCTTGGCCGTGGGACGCAGCGTCAGCGGGGAGCTGTTTTTT.

V usage is TRBV7-6 and J usage is TRBJ2-1; D not certain. Trimming left V 3 bases short and J 0 bases short, with 18 bases between. The CDR3 is made up of 18 amino acids. CDR1 and CDR2 (germline): SGHVS, FNYEAQ. In DNA, the CDR3 is TGTGCCAGCAGCTTGGATATTGGCTTTAGGAGCTCCTACAATGAGCAGTTCTTC. This sequence encodes CASSLDIGFRSSYNEQFF.

The V call is TRBV27, the J call TRBJ2-4, with D possibly being TRBD2 (6 bases). The CDR3 covers 15 residues. Trimming took off 6 bases at V and 0 bases at J, with 12 bases between the two ends. Germline V gene sequence: CDR1 MNHEY, CDR2 SMNVEV (reference sequence). The CDR3 bases are TGTGCCAGCAGAACGCCGGGGGTAGCCAAAAACATTCAGTACTTC. Residues: CASRTPGVAKNIQYF.

The chain joins TRBV20-1 to TRBJ2-6; 8 bases align to TRBD2. The CDR3 totals 14 residues. CDR1 and CDR2 (germline): DFQATT, SNEGSKA (reference sequence). V shed 5 bases, J shed 2 bases, and the junction held 2 bases outside the gene matches. The CDR3 sequence is CSAFSGAGANVLTF. In DNA, the CDR3 is TGCAGTGCTTTTAGCGGGGCTGGGGCCAACGTCCTGACTTTC.

This clonotype was counted only a few times. The chain joins TRBV30 to TRBJ1-5; 7 nucleotides match TRBD1. The CDR3 is 16 amino acids. Trimming took 0 bases from V and 3 from J; bases not matched to a gene: 8. Germline CDR1 is GTSNPN and CDR2 is SVGIG (reference sequence). CDR3 DNA sequence: TGTGCCTGGAGTGTACAGGGGCGGTTGGTCAATCAGCCCCAGCATTTT. Translating it yields CAWSVQGRLVNQPQHF.

This chain uses TRBV6-2 or TRBV6-3 with TRBJ2-5; 7 nucleotides match TRBD2. This CDR3 has 15 amino acids. Germline V gene lookup returns CDR1 MNHEY and CDR2 SVGEGT. With V trimmed by 6 bases and J by 1 base, 8 bases remained unmatched. The CDR3 loop reads CASRIWAGVQETQYF. For the CDR3, the DNA is TGTGCCAGCAGGATCTGGGCGGGGGTCCAAGAGACCCAGTACTTC.

This chain joins TRBV29-1 and TRBJ2-3; D is unresolved. Germline values: CDR1 SQVTM, CDR2 ANQGSEA. Trimming cost V 2 bases and J 2 bases, with 11 bases left between them. The CDR3 length is 14 residues. CDR3: CSVERRALTDTQYF. Here the CDR3 DNA reads TGCAGCGTTGAACGTAGGGCCCTCACAGATACGCAGTATTTT.

The CDR3 nucleotides are TGTGCCAGCAGCCTTAATGGGCGGGGGGCCAATGAGCAGTTCTTC. It encodes CASSLNGRGANEQFF. The chain joins TRBV6-1 to TRBJ2-1, with 8 bases that match TRBD2. Germline loops: CDR1 MNHNS, CDR2 SASEGT. The CDR3 consists of 15 residues. The junction had 10 bases not matched to a gene; V was cut back by 6 bases and J by 6 bases.

This clonotype was observed a few times. Because the CDR3's place on the DNA is in doubt, the DNA is left out and the CDR3 is given as listed by TCRdb. The genes are TRBV7-9 and TRBJ1-1; whether TRBD1, the table's D call, matches the DNA was not checked. The germline V gene has CDR1 SEHNR and CDR2 FQNEAQ (reference sequence). A total of 15 residues make up the CDR3, ends included. Here the CDR3 reads CASSFGQGFLAEAFF.

V is TRBV20-1 and J is TRBJ2-7; 9 nucleotides match TRBD1. The trim removed 5 bases at V and 2 bases at J, leaving 10 bases unmatched. This CDR3 is 15 amino acids long. The germline V gene has CDR1 DFQATT and CDR2 SNEGSKA (reference sequence). CDR3 in DNA: TGCAGTGCTGAATCACCGGGACAGGGCCCCTACGAGCAGTACTTC. Its protein product is CSAESPGQGPYEQYF.